This T cell receptor (beta chain) appears in the sequencing data of a study of cytomegalovirus exposure and HLA in healthy donors. General observations from the study: TCR beta chains numbering approximately 150 were designated cytomegalovirus-associated.

PCR used 60 Vbeta primers and 13 Jbeta primers. The repertoire was sequenced with immunoSEQ multiplex PCR; TCRdb's copy has only in-frame clones and lacks some. The data hold approximately 130,000 clones, with around 74% observed a single time. As concerns this clone: As yet, its antigen is unknown.

Looked up from germline, CDR1 is SGHTA and CDR2 is FQGNSA. The CDR3 consists of 13 residues. Trimming left V 5 bases short and J 8 bases short, with 13 bases between. Sequencing was done on a sample of PBMCs. The genes are TRBV7-2 and TRBJ2-1, with TRBD2 as a possible D gene (5 bases). This receptor was identified in a young man in good health and CMV-seronegative. For the CDR3, the DNA is TGTGCCAGCAGCGTTAGTCACGGGGATGAGCAGTTCTTC. Amino acids: CASSVSHGDEQFF.